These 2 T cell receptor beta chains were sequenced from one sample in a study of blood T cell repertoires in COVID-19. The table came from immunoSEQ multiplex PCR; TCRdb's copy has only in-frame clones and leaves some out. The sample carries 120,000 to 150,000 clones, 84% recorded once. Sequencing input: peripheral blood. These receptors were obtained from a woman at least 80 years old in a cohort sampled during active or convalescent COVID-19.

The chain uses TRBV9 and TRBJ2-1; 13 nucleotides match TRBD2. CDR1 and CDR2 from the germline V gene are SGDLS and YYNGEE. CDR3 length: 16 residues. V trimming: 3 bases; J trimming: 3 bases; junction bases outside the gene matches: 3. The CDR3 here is CASSEGTSGDYNEQFF. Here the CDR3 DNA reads TGTGCCAGCAGCGAGGGGACTAGCGGGGACTACAATGAGCAGTTCTTC.

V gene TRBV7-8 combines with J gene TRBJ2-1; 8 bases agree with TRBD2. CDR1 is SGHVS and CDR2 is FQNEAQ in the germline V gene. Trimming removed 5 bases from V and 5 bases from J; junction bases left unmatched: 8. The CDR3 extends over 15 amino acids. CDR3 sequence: CASSLRGGGNNEQFF. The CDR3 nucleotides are TGTGCCAGCAGCCTGCGTGGCGGGGGGAACAATGAGCAGTTCTTC. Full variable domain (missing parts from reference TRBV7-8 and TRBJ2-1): GAGVSQSPRYKVAKRGQDVALRCDPISGHVSLFWYQQALGQGPEFLTYFQNEAQLDKSGLPSDRFFAERPEGSVSTLKIQRTQQEDSAVYLCASSLRGGGNNEQFFGPGTRLTVL.